This T cell receptor (beta chain) derives from a study of cytomegalovirus exposure and HLA in healthy donors (dated by TCRdb to about 2017). Broadly, across the study: According to an earlier analysis of a few hundred of the donors, about 180 million T cells yielded approximately 120 million unique TCR beta sequences and around 300 Gb of sequence data. Of the approximately 400 genotyped donors, roughly 80% fell in the genetic ancestry cluster associated with self-reported Caucasian donors. A later analysis re-analyzed previously published TCR beta repertoires from 660 or so donors and added high-resolution HLA genotyping to study TCR occurrence patterns. Along with the approximately 700-subject first cohort, a separate validation cohort of over a hundred different subjects was used. The aim of the study was to test whether cataloging public T cell receptors could identify signatures of past pathogen exposure. An early release that covered 500 to 800 HLA-typed donors contained approximately 300 gigabases of sequencing data and roughly 84 million unique TCR sequences. Among roughly 400 genotyped donors of the cohort, an average of approximately 240,000 unique TCR beta nucleotide sequences was sequenced per donor, of which about 18% were non-productive. Alongside the repertoire data, information on donor age, sex, ethnicity and CMV serostatus was compiled. A later genetic analysis used genome-wide SNP genotypes for about 65% of the 666 donors, treating that subset as a discovery cohort. Every discovery cohort repertoire had been produced on one sequencing platform. In an earlier analysis of around 540 of the donors, high-throughput TCR beta sequencing was used to judge whether each TCR beta V gene segment behaved as functional or pseudogenic. Both class I and class II loci were covered by HLA typing, at four-digit resolution. The study used immunosequencing to profile the T cell repertoires of approximately 650 subjects and linked those repertoires to cytomegalovirus serostatus. Four to six DR-DQ haplotypes were handled as single units for association and clustering, since linkage in the cohort was strong. The study combined high-throughput TCR immunosequencing, statistical association of individual TCRs with disease status, and machine learning to predict cytomegalovirus infection status. Typing coverage differed by locus: A, B, C, DRB1 and DQB1 were typed in roughly 620-630 donors, DQA1 in 500 to 550, DPA1 in 600 to 610, and DPB1 in just under 490. Rather than drawing on any new phenotypic data, the later analysis identified candidate immune exposures from TCR beta sequences and the way those sequences occurred across donors. Overall results and qualifications from the work: Linkage disequilibrium might explain the correlated functional status among segregating V segments, but an unknown experimental factor could not be ruled out. In a later analysis, several top co-occurrence clusters were reported to appear linked to parvovirus B19, influenza, CMV and Epstein-Barr virus. In a later analysis, most CMV-associated TCR beta chains were found to appear HLA-restricted, with HLA associations seemingly driven largely by CMV exposure. Because the 87-base-pair reads could not distinguish some IMGT-functional V segments, including TRBV6-2 and TRBV6-3, those segments were excluded. At a false discovery rate of 0.05, a later analysis linked around 17,000 TCR beta sequences to specific HLA alleles. In vitro tests confirmed that a few of the cytomegalovirus-associated TCR beta chains recognize cytomegalovirus antigens. This cohort had only TCR beta chains sequenced, and the lack of alpha or paired-chain data limited which features could be detected. Because counts were too low, 15 to 20 rarely observed V segments, including chromosome 9 orphons, were left out of the earlier analysis of 500 to 650 of the donors. A cluster of highly shared sequence variants was judged likely to be a technical artifact of the sequencing pipeline. In a later genetic analysis, fewer N-insertions in productive TCRs were reported among donors in an Asian-associated ancestry cluster than the roughly 700-donor mean. Because HLA typing was missing for some donors at each locus, association tests included only the typed subset. The classifier was reported to diagnose cytomegalovirus status with high specificity and sensitivity in both the original and validation cohorts. A further reported finding was that TCR beta sequences accurately predicted the HLA-A and HLA-B alleles for most subjects in the first cohort. While some public TCRs were present in many individuals, most TCR sequences turned up only very rarely across donors. Assigning TCR associations to individual alleles was difficult when HLA alleles, especially DR and DQ, strongly co-occurred. A later analysis found that HLA-associated TCR beta chains were more clonally expanded and had lower generation probabilities than equally common non-associated chains. A later analysis found that TCR association rates varied across HLA loci, with DRB1 alleles showing the most associated TCRs and HLA-C alleles the fewest. Roughly uniform sequencing depth across donors was assumed in presence/absence analyses, although this assumption may not hold. V-gene and J-gene trimming of TCR beta chains was associated with a missense DCLRE1C variant in a later genetic analysis, and the association was replicated in an independent cohort. An earlier analysis of 450 to 750 of the donors showed that most TCR beta V segments appeared in productive rearrangements either about 87% or about 30% of the time, which broadly matched IMGT annotations. The study listed approximately 160 TCR beta chains as associated with cytomegalovirus. According to the authors, the approach could potentially be generalized to other disease states and immunological phenotypes. CMV serostatus was the only immune exposure information available for the cohort.

The cohort was made up of 500 to 800 healthy bone marrow donors. At the time of sampling, every cohort member was nominally healthy, though immune exposures that went unrecorded were likely present. The donor was CMV seropositive and was included in the group of 250 to 300 seropositive cohort members. A peripheral blood sample was collected from each donor, and TCR beta sequencing was performed on peripheral blood mononuclear cells. Genomic DNA was extracted from the blood cell samples with the Qiagen DNeasy Blood Extraction Kit. The library was prepared using the immunoSEQ multiplex PCR assay. The multiplex PCR relied on a mix of 60 forward primers for TCR Vbeta segments and 13 reverse primers for TCR Jbeta segments. The CDR3 region of rearranged TCR beta genes was amplified from genomic DNA with a multiplex PCR assay. The Illumina HiSeq System was used to sequence the amplified TCR beta libraries as 87-base-pair reads. In the paper's pipeline: In a later analysis, roughly 80 million unique TCR beta chains were counted across the roughly 700 repertoires, and around 11 million of these chains were shared by at least two donors. A nearest-neighbor algorithm error-corrected the raw reads and collapsed the reads into unique sequences, merging closely related sequences to remove PCR and sequencing errors. CDR3 sequences were aligned to IMGT reference sequences to assign V, D and J gene segments. For a sequence to be retained, a match of at least six nucleotides to both a V gene segment and a J gene segment was required. A rearrangement counted as productive if the CDR3 had no stop codons and remained in frame with V and J, and every other rearrangement counted as non-productive. CDR3 was defined by IMGT convention, running from the second conserved V-encoded cysteine to the conserved J-encoded phenylalanine. In an earlier analysis of just under 600 of the donors, sequences lacking an unambiguous match to a single V gene segment were excluded. In an earlier analysis of 450 to 750 of the donors, a V segment was called functional when productive rearrangements were above 56.7%, and segregating when the standard deviation between donors exceeded 5%. To diagnose cytomegalovirus status from the catalog of TCR beta chain sequences, a statistical classification framework was built. In a later analysis, TCR nucleotide sequences were compared against IMGT/GENE-DB human TR gene sequences so that V and J genes could be assigned. In a later analysis, CDR3 sequences and most-parsimonious VDJ recombination scenarios were assigned using the TCRdist pipeline. In a later analysis, each TCR beta chain was defined by its CDR3 amino acid sequence together with its V-gene family, and reads lacking a unique V-gene family were excluded. As a way to deal with suspected cross-contamination and a sequencing artifact, a later analysis dropped under 600 nucleotide sequences that were highly shared and had low generation probability. In a later analysis, a clonal expansion index for each public chain was calculated from normalized within-repertoire ranks of inferred template counts. A later analysis computed generation probabilities with a VDJ recombination model fitted to out-of-frame rearrangements, and checked the results against IGoR. In a later analysis, hypergeometric tests were used to score TCR-TCR, TCR-HLA and TCR-CMV co-occurrence, with a repertoire-size bias correction applied to TCR pairs. A later analysis estimated false discovery rates by permuting HLA or CMV assignments 20 times. In a later analysis, co-occurring TCRs were grouped using DBSCAN, with TCRdist sequence similarity added in when clustering inside HLA-allele-positive subsets. Repertoires with fewer than 30,000 or more than 120,000 public chains were left out of co-occurrence clustering, as were a handful of repertoires with anomalous nucleotide sharing. TCRdb obtained this table from immuneACCESS and retained in-frame rearrangements with V and J assigned. These tables miss some clones; where compared with another copy, unresolved V genes account for less than half of the shortfall, and the remainder is unexplained. D and trimming come from the DNA, and the V and J calls and clone size come from that table. Recorded for this sample are under 200,000 clones; roughly 71% of them occurred a single time. Roughly 7.3% of the sample belongs to the ten largest clones.

Comment on this clone: Its antigen has not been determined. Base qualities are not recorded, but no much larger clone differs from it by a single base.

Counted from cysteine to phenylalanine, this CDR3 has 13 amino acids. Only the CDR3 part of the read is kept: 39 bases, read in frame from the first base. The germline V gene (reference sequence) supplies CDR1 MNHNY and CDR2 SVGAGI. V gives up 2 bases and J gives up 13 bases, and the segment between their germline ends measures 14 bases. The sequence derives from a male donor in good health and CMV-seropositive. The chain links TRBV6-6 with TRBJ1-4, with a tentative D gene TRBD1 over 5 matching bases. The sequenced sample consisted of PBMCs. The nucleotides read TGTGCCAGCAGTTACCGCTCGGACACCAGACTGTTTTTT. Its protein is CASSYRSDTRLFF.